A single sample is the source of the 31 T cell receptor beta chains below, sequenced in a study of spatial heterogeneity in lung cancer. MiXCR, run by TCRdb on the 5' RACE reads, gives a single entry per CDR3 protein. The table lists 20,000 to 30,000 distinct CDR3 sequences, roughly 6% of them singletons. The time point: blood at routine non-recurrence follow-up after resection. Sequencing covered unsorted whole RNA taken from tumor, nontumor lung or frozen PBMC. The sample was PBMCs, taken at follow-up. The receptors derive from a male donor with early-stage non-small cell lung cancer.

This clonotype was recorded at least ten times. This chain links TRBV7-9 with TRBJ1-1, with D possibly being TRBD1 (5 bases). The V end lost 2 bases, the J end lost 11 bases, and 9 bases lay between the germline ends. The CDR3 is made up of 11 amino acids. CDR1 SEHNR and CDR2 FQNEAQ come from the germline V gene (reference sequence). In DNA, the CDR3 is TGTGCCAGCAGCTTACAGGGTCCTGCTTTCTTT. Protein sequence: CASSLQGPAFF.

Within the sample, this clonotype is medium-sized (0.01 to 0.1%). The chain combines TRBV6-2 or TRBV6-3 with TRBJ2-7; 8 positions match TRBD2. Germline CDR1 reads MNHEY; CDR2 reads SVGEGT. Trimming at V came to 5 bases and at J to 3 bases, leaving 9 bases not matched to a gene. There are 15 residues in the CDR3. The CDR3 sequence: CASSGGSSGLYEQYV. CDR3 nucleotide sequence: TGTGCCAGCAGTGGTGGGTCTAGCGGGCTCTACGAGCAGTACGTC.

Ten or more counts support this clonotype. This chain connects TRBV28 to TRBJ2-3; 9 bases map to TRBD1. With V trimmed by 2 bases and J by 4 bases, 4 bases remained unmatched. Germline V gene sequence: CDR1 MDHEN, CDR2 SYDVKM. This CDR3 spans 15 amino acids. In DNA, the CDR3 is TGTGCCAGCAGTTTAATACAGGGGGCTTCAGATACGCAGTATTTT. Amino acid sequence: CASSLIQGASDTQYF.

This clonotype was detected only a few times. The chain links TRBV7-9 to TRBJ2-1, with D unresolved. CDR3 length: 15 amino acids. The V end was cut by 8 bases, the J end by 9 bases, with 23 bases between. Per the germline V gene, CDR1 is SEHNR and CDR2 is FQNEAQ (reference sequence). In DNA form, the CDR3 reads TGTGCCAGCGTAATAGGGCTGGACCTCGGCGGTGAGCAGTTCTTC. This codes for CASVIGLDLGGEQFF.

This clonotype was picked up many times. V usage is TRBV12-3 or TRBV12-4 and J usage is TRBJ2-5; no clear D gene. Trimming left V 2 bases short and J 5 bases short, with 9 bases between. The CDR3 is made up of 13 amino acids. CDR3 in amino acids: CASSLLTSETQYF. The CDR3 DNA reads TGTGCCAGCAGTTTACTTACTTCGGAGACCCAGTACTTC.

The chain links TRBV11-3 to TRBJ2-2; D possibly corresponds to TRBD1 (6 bases). V lost 1 base and J lost 1, with 7 bases in between. Germline lookup yields CDR1 SGHNT and CDR2 YENEEA. The CDR3 covers 15 residues. The CDR3 DNA reads as TGTGCCAGCAGCTTAGGGACAGTGAACACCGGGGAGCTGTTTTTT. Protein: CASSLGTVNTGELFF.

The V gene is TRBV6-2 or TRBV6-3, the J gene TRBJ1-1; 7 bases match TRBD1. CDR1 is MNHEY, CDR2 SVGEGT, per germline. V gave up 6 bases and J gave up 0 bases; unmatched junction bases: 7. This CDR3 spans 15 amino acids. The CDR3 nucleotides read TGTGCCAGCAGAAGACGACAGGGCCTGAACACTGAAGCTTTCTTT. This gives the protein CASRRRQGLNTEAFF.

This clonotype was seen repeatedly, ten times or more. This sequence joins TRBV9 and TRBJ1-1; TRBD1 might be the D (5 bases). The ends were cut back, 4 bases at V and 3 bases at J, with 13 bases in the middle. The CDR3 loop spans 14 amino acids. Germline CDR1 and CDR2: SGDLS and YYNGEE. CDR3 in amino acids: CASSKMDTYTEAFF. CDR3 nucleotide sequence: TGTGCCAGCAGCAAGATGGACACTTACACTGAAGCTTTCTTT.

The rearrangement links TRBV4-1 to TRBJ1-2; 8 nucleotides match TRBD1. The V segment lost 4 bases and the J segment 6 bases; nucleotides outside the gene matches: 13. This CDR3 is built from 16 residues. The germline V gene encodes CDR1 MGHRA and CDR2 YSYEKL. The CDR3 reads CASSPPGSRGPHGYTF. CDR3 sequence (DNA): TGCGCCAGCAGCCCCCCCGGATCCAGGGGGCCCCATGGCTACACCTTC.

V and J are TRBV5-1 and TRBJ1-1, with a weak D call TRBD1 (6 bases). The V end lost 0 bases, the J end lost 3 bases, and 9 bases lay between the germline ends. The CDR3 length is 14 residues. In germline, CDR1 is SGHRS, CDR2 YFSETQ. CDR3: CASSLEGGDTEAFF. The CDR3 DNA follows: TGCGCCAGCAGCTTGGAAGGGGGGGACACTGAAGCTTTCTTT.

The chain uses TRBV6-2 or TRBV6-3 and TRBJ2-3; TRBD1 matches 8 bases. The CDR3 sequence is 15 residues long. The germline V gene encodes CDR1 MNHEY and CDR2 SVGEGT. The junction had 6 bases not matched to a gene; V was cut back by 6 bases and J by 1 base. CDR3 sequence: CASSVRGLGTDTQYF. Written as DNA, the CDR3 is TGTGCCAGCAGCGTCAGGGGGCTCGGCACAGATACGCAGTATTTT.

Ten or more counts support this clonotype. The J gene is TRBJ2-1, the V gene TRBV5-1; D is unclear. Trimming removed 0 bases from V and 7 bases from J, with 8 bases in between. The germline gives CDR1 SGHRS, CDR2 YFSETQ. This CDR3 is built from 13 residues. CDR3 protein: CASSLGPSNEQFF. DNA for the CDR3: TGCGCCAGCAGCTTGGGGCCGTCGAATGAGCAGTTCTTC.

This clonotype was seen many times. This chain connects TRBV3-1 to TRBJ1-1, with D possibly being TRBD1 (5 bases). Per germline, CDR1 LGHDT and CDR2 YNNKEL (reference sequence). This CDR3 is built from 14 residues. Trimming shortened V by 2 bases and J by 4 bases, and 11 bases separated the two germline ends. CDR3 nucleotides: TGTGCCAGCAGCCAAAAGGGGACGGGCACTGAAGCTTTCTTT. Amino acid sequence: CASSQKGTGTEAFF.

This clonotype was seen repeatedly, ten times or more. The CDR3 nucleotides are TGTGCCAGCAGCTTAGATGCGCGCGGGAGGCCGAACACCGGGGAGCTGTTTTTT. Its translation is CASSLDARGRPNTGELFF. The chain joins TRBV7-2 to TRBJ2-2; 8 nucleotides agree with TRBD2. The germline gives CDR1 SGHTA, CDR2 FQGNSA. The CDR3 loop spans 18 amino acids. The V segment lost 1 base and the J segment 0 bases; nucleotides outside the gene matches: 7.

In this sample, this clonotype turned up many times. This rearrangement joins TRBV5-5 to TRBJ2-1; D may correspond to TRBD1 or TRBD2 (5 bases each). Germline CDR1 and CDR2: SGHKS and YYEKEE (reference sequence). This CDR3 comprises 15 residues. With 1 base removed from V and 4 bases from J, the gap between germline ends came to 12 bases. The CDR3 nucleotides read TGTGCCAGCAGCTTGCGAGGGGTACCTTACAATGAGCAGTTCTTC. Protein sequence: CASSLRGVPYNEQFF.

The rearrangement uses TRBV3-2 and TRBJ2-7. TRBV3-2 corresponds to a pseudogene. This CDR3 is built from 11 residues. The DNA for the CDR3 is TGTGCCAGCAGCCAATACTACGAGCAGTACGTC. Translating it yields CASSQYYEQYV.

The CDR3: CASSPPNWGETEAFF. The CDR3 region has the DNA TGTGCCAGCTCACCACCGAACTGGGGCGAAACTGAAGCTTTCTTT. The chain is built from TRBV18 and TRBJ1-1; D possibly corresponds to TRBD1 (5 bases). This CDR3 region has 15 residues. The germline gives CDR1 KGHSH, CDR2 LQKENI. V gave up 0 bases and J gave up 5 bases, with 13 bases separating them.

The J gene is TRBJ1-1, the V gene TRBV20-1; D might be TRBD1 (6 bases). Trimming took 0 bases from V and 7 from J, leaving 9 bases between them. Per the germline V gene, CDR1 is DFQATT and CDR2 is SNEGSKA (reference sequence). The CDR3 is made up of 12 amino acids. The CDR3 coding sequence is TGCAGTGCTAGAGATAGGGGGTTTGAAGCTTTCTTT. This encodes CSARDRGFEAFF.

With respect to this clonotype: Relative to the germline gene, one junction end is altered; a read error may explain this. The chain has TRBV18 and TRBJ2-1; 10 bases are shared with TRBD1. The CDR3 is made up of 16 amino acids. CDR1 is KGHSH, CDR2 LQKENI, per germline. CDR3 DNA sequence: TGTGTCAGCTCACCGACCCGGACAGGGGGTTACAATGAGCAGTTCTTC. This encodes CVSSPTRTGGYNEQFF.

The sample holds many counts of this clonotype. The chain is built from TRBV6-5 and TRBJ2-5; 7 bases fit TRBD2. The CDR3 extends over 17 amino acids. J was trimmed by 1 base and V by 5 bases; bases with no gene match: 13. Per germline, CDR1 MNHEY and CDR2 SVGAGI. The CDR3 DNA reads TGTGCCAGCAGTACTACTTCTAGCGGAGCACTCCAAGAGACCCAGTACTTC. This translates into CASSTTSSGALQETQYF.

In its sample, this clonotype was seen many times. This chain links TRBV10-3 with TRBJ2-3; the D is unclear. V lost 6 bases and J 6 bases, leaving 7 bases between the germline ends. The CDR3 has 11 amino acids. The germline CDR1 and CDR2 sequences are ENHRY and SYGVKD. The CDR3: CAISDRDTQYF. Written as DNA, the CDR3 is TGTGCCATCAGCGACCGGGATACGCAGTATTTT.

By sample fraction, this clonotype is medium-sized. The J gene is TRBJ2-5, the V gene TRBV7-2, with D tentatively TRBD1 or TRBD2 (5 bases each). The CDR3 covers 12 residues. V was pared by 3 bases and J by 5 bases, with 7 bases between. Germline V gene sequence: CDR1 SGHTA, CDR2 FQGNSA. The chain's CDR3 is CASSFWGETQYF. The CDR3 nucleotides read TGTGCCAGCAGCTTCTGGGGGGAGACCCAGTACTTC.

This clonotype was detected ten times or more. The chain recombines TRBV20-1 with TRBJ1-1, with D uncertain. Trimming cost V 3 bases and J 1 base, with 9 bases left between them. The CDR3 covers 13 residues. CDR1 and CDR2 from the germline V gene are DFQATT and SNEGSKA (reference sequence). CDR3 in amino acids: CSASLNPNTEAFF. CDR3 bases: TGCAGTGCTAGCCTAAACCCGAACACTGAAGCTTTCTTT.

This clonotype has just a few counts. As DNA, the CDR3 is TGTGCCAGCAGTTTAGGACAGGCGTTGGAGACCCAGTACTTC. This codes for CASSLGQALETQYF. The chain joins TRBV12-3 or TRBV12-4 to TRBJ2-5; D is perhaps TRBD1 (6 bases). The CDR3 runs 14 residues. V lost 1 base and J 5 bases, leaving 11 bases between the germline ends.

In its sample, this clonotype was seen many times. J is TRBJ1-1 and V is TRBV12-3 or TRBV12-4; D is unresolved. V lost 7 bases to trimming and J lost 0 bases, with 12 bases between them. The CDR3 length is 14 residues. CDR3 loop: CASTLVAVNTEAFF. The CDR3 region has the DNA TGTGCCAGCACCCTGGTGGCCGTGAACACTGAAGCTTTCTTT.

This clonotype was observed at least ten times. The chain recombines TRBV9 with TRBJ2-7; D is tentatively TRBD1 or TRBD2 (6 bases each). This CDR3 comprises 13 residues. Germline-derived CDR1 and CDR2 are SGDLS and YYNGEE. V was pared by 4 bases and J by 7 bases, with 15 bases between. This CDR3 is CASSPRLDREQYF. As DNA, the CDR3 is TGTGCCAGCAGCCCCCGACTAGACAGGGAGCAGTACTTC.

This clonotype was seen ten or more times. This chain connects TRBV7-3 to TRBJ2-1, with TRBD2 matching over 10 bases. The CDR3 is 15 amino acids. Germline V gene lookup returns CDR1 SGHTA and CDR2 FQGTGA. J gave up 8 bases and V 5 bases, and 9 bases lay outside the gene matches. As DNA, the CDR3 is TGTGCCAGCAGCACAAGACTAGCGGGTTTGGATGAGCAGTTCTTC. Protein sequence: CASSTRLAGLDEQFF.

This clonotype was recorded at least ten times. The V call is TRBV28, the J call TRBJ2-7, with 7 bases matching TRBD2. The CDR3 extends over 16 amino acids. Germline V gene sequence: CDR1 MDHEN, CDR2 SYDVKM. V lost 2 bases, J lost 0 bases, and 7 bases stayed unmatched. The CDR3 DNA reads as TGTGCCAGCAGTTTAGGGGCTAGCGGAAGCTCCTACGAGCAGTACGTC. This translates into CASSLGASGSSYEQYV.

This clonotype was counted between two and nine times. J is TRBJ2-1 and V is TRBV19; 11 bases align to TRBD2. CDR1 LNHDA and CDR2 SQIVND come from the germline V gene (reference sequence). The CDR3 contains 15 residues. With 4 bases clipped from V and 7 bases from J, the junction kept 6 bases outside the gene matches. CDR3 coding DNA: TGTGCCAGTAGTACCCTAGCGGGGGGCCGGAATGAGCAGTTCTTC. This codes for CASSTLAGGRNEQFF.

This clonotype appeared a few times. This sequence joins TRBV24-1 and TRBJ2-1, with unresolved D. The CDR3 totals 11 residues. CDR1 is KGHDR and CDR2 is SFDVKD in the germline V gene. V was trimmed by 9 bases and J by 9 bases, leaving 11 bases between them. The CDR3: CATARRAEQFF. CDR3 DNA sequence: TGTGCCACCGCCCGTCGCGCTGAGCAGTTCTTC.

There are a few counts of this clonotype. A read error may account for a junction end that differs from germline. The chain links TRBV5-4 to TRBJ2-1; the D gene is possibly TRBD1 (6 bases). Germline assignment: CDR1 SGHNT and CDR2 YYREEE (reference sequence). The CDR3 has 13 amino acids. The CDR3 region has the DNA TGTGCCAGCACCTTGCCAGGGGCGAATGAGCAGTTCTTC. Amino acid sequence: CASTLPGANEQFF.